One and the same sample provided the 27 T cell receptor beta chains below, sequenced in a study of T cells in Graves' hyperthyroidism and ophthalmopathy. Regions amplified from RNA transcripts were the TCR beta CDR3 regions. The TCR CDR3 was amplified in a first-round RT-PCR using the HTBI primer set. TCRdb processed the multiplex PCR reads anew with MiXCR; each CDR3 protein has one entry. The sample has 700,000 to 850,000 distinct CDR3 sequences, around 40% seen once; the top ten hold around 32%. Sequenced sample: blood. The receptors originated from a woman aged 40 to 55 with Graves' hyperthyroidism.

This rearrangement joins TRBV15 to TRBJ2-5, with D hard to call. Germline loops: CDR1 LNHNV, CDR2 YYDKDF (reference sequence). Trimming took off 1 base at V and 5 bases at J, with 8 bases between the two ends. The CDR3 totals 13 residues. The CDR3 DNA reads as TGTGCCACCAGCAGAGTAATTGAGGAGACCCAGTACTTC. It translates to CATSRVIEETQYF.

The chain combines TRBV10-3 with TRBJ2-2; 8 bases align to TRBD2. This CDR3 has 16 residues. Germline lookup yields CDR1 ENHRY and CDR2 SYGVKD. J gave up 3 bases and V 10 bases, and 13 bases lay outside the gene matches. The CDR3 protein is CASSQGPAGDTGELFF. The CDR3 DNA follows: TGTGCCAGCAGCCAAGGTCCAGCGGGAGACACCGGGGAGCTGTTTTTT.

Notes on this clonotype: Mismatch with germline at one junction end may stem from a read error. This chain links TRBV7-8 with TRBJ1-2; D remains ambiguous. Germline values: CDR1 SGHVS, CDR2 FQNEAQ. The CDR3 consists of 13 residues. CDR3 DNA: TGTGCCTGCAGCCCTCGCCAAGACTATGGCTACACCTTC. Translated, it gives CACSPRQDYGYTF.

The chain is built from TRBV12-5 and TRBJ1-1, with D possibly TRBD1 on 6 matching bases. The V gene's germline CDR1 is LGHNT and CDR2 FRNRAP. Trimming took off 6 bases at V and 8 bases at J, with 19 bases between the two ends. The length of the CDR3 is 14 residues. In DNA form, the CDR3 reads TGTGCTAGTGGCGTAGGGGGGGGGAGCACGGAAGCTTTCTTT. It codes for CASGVGGGSTEAFF.

The chain recombines TRBV19 with TRBJ1-6; D not certain. The V end was cut by 4 bases, the J end by 0 bases, with 13 bases between. This CDR3 is 17 amino acids long. Germline-derived CDR1 and CDR2 are LNHDA and SQIVND (reference sequence). The DNA of the CDR3 is TGTGCCAGTAGTAACGATGGTGGAAGCTCCTATAATTCACCCCTCCACTTT. Translated: CASSNDGGSSYNSPLHF. Full variable domain (missing parts from reference TRBV19 and TRBJ1-6): DGGITQSPKYLFRKEGQNVTLSCEQNLNHDAMYWYRQDPGQGLRLIYYSQIVNDFQKGDIAEGYSVSREKKESFPLTVTSAQKNPTAFYLCASSNDGGSSYNSPLHFGNGTRLTVT.

This clonotype was recorded at least ten times. The V and J genes are TRBV11-2 and TRBJ2-7; 9 bases agree with TRBD1. J gave up 3 bases and V 4 bases, and 10 bases lay outside the gene matches. The CDR3 sequence is 16 residues long. Germline-derived CDR1 and CDR2 are SGHAT and FQNNGV. The CDR3 is CASSYPIDRGDYEQYF. The CDR3 nucleotides read TGTGCCAGCAGCTACCCCATCGACAGGGGGGACTACGAGCAGTACTTC.

The chain joins TRBV6-5 to TRBJ1-6; tentatively, D is TRBD1 (6 bases). Trimming removed 6 bases at V and 6 bases at J, with 30 bases between. The CDR3 spans 20 residues. CDR1 is MNHEY, CDR2 SVGAGI, per germline. CDR3 sequence (DNA): TGTGCCAGCAGGTCCCAAGTCCTCAGGGGTCATAGGGGATTTAATTCACCCCTCCACTTT. Amino acids: CASRSQVLRGHRGFNSPLHF.

The V and J genes are TRBV25-1 and TRBJ2-5; D is unresolved. The V and J ends lost 5 bases and 7 bases respectively, with 11 bases between them. Germline V gene lookup returns CDR1 MGHDK and CDR2 SYGVNS. This CDR3 has 12 amino acids. The chain's CDR3 is CASSFPRGTQYF. The DNA for the CDR3 is TGTGCCAGCAGTTTCCCCCGCGGGACCCAGTACTTC. Full variable domain (missing parts from reference TRBV25-1 and TRBJ2-5): EADIYQTPRYLVIGTGKKITLECSQTMGHDKMYWYQQDPGMELHLIHYSYGVNSTEKGDLSSESTVSRIRTEHFPLTLESARPSHTSQYLCASSFPRGTQYFGPGTRLLVL.

The chain combines TRBV19 with TRBJ1-4; 8 nucleotides align to TRBD1. V was clipped by 7 bases and J by 8 bases; unmatched bases: 6. CDR3 length equals 13 residues. Per the germline V gene, CDR1 is LNHDA and CDR2 is SQIVND (reference sequence). The CDR3 sequence: CASMETGDEKLFF. The DNA of the CDR3 is TGTGCCAGTATGGAGACAGGGGACGAAAAACTGTTTTTT.

The sample holds many counts of this clonotype. This chain links TRBV2 with TRBJ1-2, with D perhaps matching TRBD1 (6 bases). The CDR3 is 12 residues long. The germline CDR1 and CDR2 sequences are SNHLY and FYNNEI. V was trimmed by 6 bases and J by 8 bases, leaving 13 bases between them. The DNA for the CDR3 is TGTGCCAGCAGCTTAGCAGGGGTCGGCTACACCTTC. Translation: CASSLAGVGYTF.

This clonotype was seen many times. V is TRBV10-3 and J is TRBJ1-2; 10 nucleotides match TRBD1. Trimming removed 3 bases from V and 4 bases from J; junction bases left unmatched: 5. There are 15 residues in the CDR3. Germline V gene lookup returns CDR1 ENHRY and CDR2 SYGVKD. The CDR3 spells CAISDSTGGLYGYTF. CDR3 DNA: TGTGCCATCAGTGACTCGACAGGGGGCCTCTATGGCTACACCTTC.

This clonotype has ten or more counts. The rearrangement links TRBV7-8 to TRBJ2-5, with D perhaps matching TRBD1 (6 bases). Trimming took 7 bases from V and 2 from J, leaving 17 bases between them. CDR3 size: 15 residues. Per germline, CDR1 SGHVS and CDR2 FQNEAQ. CDR3 residues: CASTPPGQTQETQYF. The DNA of the CDR3 is TGTGCCAGCACCCCGCCGGGACAAACTCAAGAGACCCAGTACTTC.

V gene TRBV19 combines with J gene TRBJ1-1; D may be TRBD1 (6 bases). The CDR3 sequence is 15 residues long. Germline CDR1 and CDR2: LNHDA and SQIVND (reference sequence). V was pared by 6 bases and J by 5 bases, with 19 bases between. CDR3: CASSTGRSGDTEAFF. CDR3 coding DNA: TGTGCCAGTAGCACAGGGAGGTCAGGGGATACTGAAGCTTTCTTT.

This clonotype has ten or more counts. V gene TRBV29-1 combines with J gene TRBJ2-5, with D hard to call. The CDR3 is 13 amino acids. Trimming removed 6 bases at V and 5 bases at J, with 16 bases between. Germline V lookup: CDR1 SQVTM, CDR2 ANQGSEA. CDR3 loop: CSVLDPLGETQYF. In DNA, the CDR3 is TGCAGCGTACTGGACCCGCTTGGGGAGACCCAGTACTTC.

This clonotype appeared many times. The V gene is TRBV7-2, the J gene TRBJ1-6, with D perhaps matching TRBD1 (6 bases). The V end was cut by 3 bases, the J end by 8 bases, with 20 bases between. This CDR3 has 17 residues. Germline V gene sequence: CDR1 SGHTA, CDR2 FQGNSA. CDR3 coding DNA: TGTGCCAGCAGCTTTCAACTTTTAGGGGGGATCGATTCACCCCTCCACTTT. Translating it yields CASSFQLLGGIDSPLHF.

This clonotype has a handful of counts. Germline and junction disagree at one end, which may indicate a read error. The chain uses TRBV5-5 and TRBJ2-7; the match to TRBD1 covers 10 bases. CDR3 length: 16 amino acids. Germline V gene lookup returns CDR1 SGHKS and CDR2 YYEKEE (reference sequence). CDR3 sequence (DNA): TGCGCCAGCAGCCAAGGACGAGACAGGGGGCCCTACGAGCAGTACTTC. Translating it yields CASSQGRDRGPYEQYF.

V usage is TRBV6-1 and J usage is TRBJ1-1; weak D call: TRBD1 (6 bases). The CDR3 has 14 residues. Trimming shortened V by 7 bases and J by 3 bases, and 15 bases separated the two germline ends. Germline V gene sequence: CDR1 MNHNS, CDR2 SASEGT. CDR3 DNA: TGTGCCAGCACCAATCAGGGGAGGGACACTGAAGCTTTCTTT. It encodes CASTNQGRDTEAFF.

This chain uses TRBV10-3 with TRBJ1-5; possible D gene TRBD1, 5 bases. The CDR3 extends over 17 amino acids. The germline V and J ends were trimmed by 4 bases and 2 bases, with 18 bases remaining between them. Germline V gene sequence: CDR1 ENHRY, CDR2 SYGVKD. This CDR3 is CAISVDRAGTGNQPQHF. CDR3 in DNA: TGTGCCATCAGTGTGGATCGAGCAGGGACGGGCAATCAGCCCCAGCATTTT.

V gene TRBV10-3 combines with J gene TRBJ2-1; TRBD1 matches at 10 bases. TRBJ2-7 explains the end of the DNA better; the J call may be wrong. Germline V CDR1 and CDR2: ENHRY, SYGVKD. The CDR3 consists of 17 residues. CDR3 nucleotides: TGTGCCATCACTGAAAGCCGGGACAGGGGAATTGTGAATGAGCAGTACTTC. Amino acids: CAITESRDRGIVNEQYF.

The chain links TRBV2 to TRBJ1-3, with a weak D call TRBD1 (6 bases). Germline-derived CDR1 and CDR2 are SNHLY and FYNNEI. This CDR3 contains 12 residues. V lost 8 bases and J 2 bases, leaving 7 bases between the germline ends. DNA of the CDR3: TGTGCCAGCGGGGGGCCTGGAAACACCATATATTTT. Residues: CASGGPGNTIYF.

The chain couples TRBV29-1 to TRBJ2-7; unclear D gene. The germline CDR1 and CDR2 sequences are SQVTM and ANQGSEA. The CDR3 length is 11 residues. Trimming stripped 8 bases from V and 0 bases from J, with 8 bases between. CDR3 bases: TGCAGCCAACTCAGCTCCTACGAGCAGTACTTC. The encoded protein is CSQLSSYEQYF.

In this sample, this clonotype turned up many times. The chain joins TRBV29-1 to TRBJ1-1, with 8 bases lining up with TRBD1. J lost 10 bases, V lost 7 bases, and 20 bases had no gene match. The CDR3 is 15 amino acids. The germline V gene encodes CDR1 SQVTM and CDR2 ANQGSEA. The CDR3, as DNA: TGCAGCGCCTCACCCCGGACAGGGTTCGACGGGAGAGCTTTCTTT. This sequence encodes CSASPRTGFDGRAFF.

This clonotype has at least ten counts. The chain employs TRBV12-3 or TRBV12-4 and TRBJ1-5, with TRBD1 matching over 8 bases. This CDR3 spans 15 amino acids. V lost 4 bases to trimming and J lost 1 base; unmatched junction nucleotides: 3. The CDR3 loop is CASSSQGASNQPQHF. In DNA form, the CDR3 reads TGTGCCAGCAGTTCGCAGGGGGCAAGCAATCAGCCCCAGCATTTT.

This clonotype was picked up many times. This chain joins TRBV20-1 and TRBJ1-5; possibly TRBD1 for D (5 bases). The CDR3 runs 15 residues. Trimming pared 4 bases from V and 6 bases from J, leaving 19 bases between. Germline loops: CDR1 DFQATT, CDR2 SNEGSKA (reference sequence). Here the CDR3 DNA reads TGCAGTGCTAAGAGAATGGAAGGGGAGGGTCAGCCCCAGCATTTT. This sequence encodes CSAKRMEGEGQPQHF.

The chain carries TRBV10-1 and TRBJ2-7; D tentatively fits TRBD1 or TRBD2 (5 bases each). The V gene lost 9 bases and the J gene lost 2 bases, with 11 bases spanning the gap. In germline, CDR1 is WNHNN, CDR2 SYGVQD (reference sequence). This CDR3 region has 12 residues. DNA of the CDR3: TGCGCCAGTATGGGGGAGACCTACGAGCAGTACTTC. This gives the protein CASMGETYEQYF.

The V call is TRBV4-2, the J call TRBJ1-1; D is perhaps TRBD1 (5 bases). Germline lookup yields CDR1 LGHNA and CDR2 YNFKEQ. V lost 1 base and J lost 4, with 16 bases in between. This CDR3 has 16 amino acids. The CDR3, as DNA: TGTGCCAGCAGCCAAGTCCTGGGGACTGCGGGCACTGAAGCTTTCTTT. Protein: CASSQVLGTAGTEAFF.

This clonotype came up many times. This chain uses TRBV19 with TRBJ1-5; D call uncertain. The ends were cut back, 7 bases at V and 0 bases at J, with 7 bases in the middle. This CDR3 region has 13 residues. Per germline, CDR1 LNHDA and CDR2 SQIVND (reference sequence). The chain's CDR3 is CASMFGSNQPQHF. The CDR3, as DNA: TGTGCCAGTATGTTTGGTAGCAATCAGCCCCAGCATTTT. The whole variable domain, filled in from reference TRBV19 and TRBJ1-5, reads DGGITQSPKYLFRKEGQNVTLSCEQNLNHDAMYWYRQDPGQGLRLIYYSQIVNDFQKGDIAEGYSVSREKKESFPLTVTSAQKNPTAFYLCASMFGSNQPQHFGDGTRLSIL.